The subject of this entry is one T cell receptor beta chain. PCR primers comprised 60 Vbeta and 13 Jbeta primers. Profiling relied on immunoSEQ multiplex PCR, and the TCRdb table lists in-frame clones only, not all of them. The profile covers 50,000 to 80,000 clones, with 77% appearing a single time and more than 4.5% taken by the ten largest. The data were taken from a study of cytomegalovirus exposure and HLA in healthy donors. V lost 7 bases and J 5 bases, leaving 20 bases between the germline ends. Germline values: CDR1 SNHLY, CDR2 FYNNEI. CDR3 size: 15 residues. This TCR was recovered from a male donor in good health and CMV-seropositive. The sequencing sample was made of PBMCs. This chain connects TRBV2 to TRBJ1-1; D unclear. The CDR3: CASNREGIFTTEAFF. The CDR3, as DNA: TGTGCCAGCAACCGGGAGGGTATTTTTACTACTGAAGCTTTCTTT.